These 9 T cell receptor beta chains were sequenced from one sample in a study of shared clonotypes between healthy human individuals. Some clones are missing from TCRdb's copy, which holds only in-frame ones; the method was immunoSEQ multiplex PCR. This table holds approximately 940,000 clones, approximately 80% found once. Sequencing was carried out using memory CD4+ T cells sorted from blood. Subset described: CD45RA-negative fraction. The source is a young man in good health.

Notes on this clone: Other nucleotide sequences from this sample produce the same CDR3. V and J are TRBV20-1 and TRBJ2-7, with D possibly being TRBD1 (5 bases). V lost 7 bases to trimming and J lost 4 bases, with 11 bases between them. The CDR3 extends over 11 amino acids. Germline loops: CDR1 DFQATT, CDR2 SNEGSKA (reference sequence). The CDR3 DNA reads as TGCAGTGGTACCGACAGTTACGAGCAGTACTTC. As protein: CSGTDSYEQYF.

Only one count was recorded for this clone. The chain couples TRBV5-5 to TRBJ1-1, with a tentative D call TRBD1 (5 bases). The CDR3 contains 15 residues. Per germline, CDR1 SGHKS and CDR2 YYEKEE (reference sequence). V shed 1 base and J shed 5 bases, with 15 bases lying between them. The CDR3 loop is CASSLLEGVRTEAFF. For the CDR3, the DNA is TGTGCCAGCAGCTTGTTGGAAGGGGTTAGGACTGAAGCTTTCTTT.

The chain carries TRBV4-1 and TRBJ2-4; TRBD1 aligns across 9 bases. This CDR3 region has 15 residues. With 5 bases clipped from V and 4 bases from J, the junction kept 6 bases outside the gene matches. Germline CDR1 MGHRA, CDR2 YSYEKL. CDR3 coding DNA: TGCGCCAGCAGCGATATGGGACAGGGTAAAAACATTCAGTACTTC. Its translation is CASSDMGQGKNIQYF.

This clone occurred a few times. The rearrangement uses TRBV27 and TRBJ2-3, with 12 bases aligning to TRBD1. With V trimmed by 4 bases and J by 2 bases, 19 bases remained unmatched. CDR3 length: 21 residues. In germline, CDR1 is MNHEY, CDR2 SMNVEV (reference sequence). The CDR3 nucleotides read TGTGCCAGCAGTTCTTACGGAGGGACAGGGGGCCTAAGACACCCCACAGATACGCAGTATTTT. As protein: CASSSYGGTGGLRHPTDTQYF.

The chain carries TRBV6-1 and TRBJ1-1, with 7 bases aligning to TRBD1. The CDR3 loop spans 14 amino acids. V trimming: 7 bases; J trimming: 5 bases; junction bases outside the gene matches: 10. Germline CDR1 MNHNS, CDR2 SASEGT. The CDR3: CASIIDRVGTEAFF. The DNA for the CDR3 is TGTGCCAGCATTATCGACAGGGTTGGTACTGAAGCTTTCTTT.

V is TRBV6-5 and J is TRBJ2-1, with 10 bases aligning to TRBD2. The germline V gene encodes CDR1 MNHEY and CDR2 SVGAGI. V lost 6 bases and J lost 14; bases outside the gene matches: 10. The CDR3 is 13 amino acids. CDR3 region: CASSGRAGGRKFF. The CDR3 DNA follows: TGTGCCAGCAGCGGGCGAGCGGGGGGGAGGAAGTTCTTC.

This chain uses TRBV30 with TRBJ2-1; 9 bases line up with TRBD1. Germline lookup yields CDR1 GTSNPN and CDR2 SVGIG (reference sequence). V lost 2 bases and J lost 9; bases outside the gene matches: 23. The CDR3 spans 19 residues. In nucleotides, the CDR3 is TGTGCCTGGAGTAAGGACAGGGGATACACCGGGACTACCTACGGTGAGCAGTTCTTC. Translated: CAWSKDRGYTGTTYGEQFF.

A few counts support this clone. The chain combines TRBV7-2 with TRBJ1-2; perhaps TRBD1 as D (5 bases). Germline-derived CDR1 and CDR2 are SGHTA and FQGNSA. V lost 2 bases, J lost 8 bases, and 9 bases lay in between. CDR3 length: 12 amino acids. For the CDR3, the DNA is TGTGCCAGCAGCTTACCAACAGGAGGCTACACCTTC. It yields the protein CASSLPTGGYTF.

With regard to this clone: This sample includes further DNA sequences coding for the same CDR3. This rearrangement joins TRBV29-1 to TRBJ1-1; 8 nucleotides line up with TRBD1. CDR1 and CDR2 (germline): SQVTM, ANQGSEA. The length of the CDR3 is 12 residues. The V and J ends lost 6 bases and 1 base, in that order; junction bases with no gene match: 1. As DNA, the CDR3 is TGCAGCGTGGGGACAGGGAACACTGAAGCTTTCTTT. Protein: CSVGTGNTEAFF. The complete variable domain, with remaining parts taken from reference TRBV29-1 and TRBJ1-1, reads SAVISQKPSRDICQRGTSLTIQCQVDSQVTMMFWYRQQPGQSLTLIATANQGSEATYESGFVIDKFPISRPNLTFSTLTVSNMSPEDSSIYLCSVGTGNTEAFFGQGTRLTVV.